The count of the clone carrying this T cell receptor (beta chain) is one. Its target is unknown. This specimen comes from a study of identical twins. Germline V gives CDR1 SGHRS, CDR2 YFSETQ. The CDR3 consists of 16 residues. The junction had 5 bases not matched to a gene; V was cut back by 0 bases and J by 1 base. Carrying unique molecular identifiers, the cDNA also gained a universal primer site through template switching. TCRdb recomputed calls from the 5' RACE reads with MiXCR, one row per CDR3 protein. The table lists approximately 1.8 million distinct CDR3 sequences, less than 40% of them singletons, with about 0.27% in the top ten. Study-level results: Instead of following the same donors, the conclusions were based on cross-sectional statistical analysis.

The chain recombines TRBV5-1 with TRBJ2-3, with 7 bases that match TRBD2. Sequencing was performed on cord blood. The origin of this receptor is a newborn girl in good health. Here the CDR3 DNA reads TGCGCCAGCAGCTTGGAGCCCCGGGGGGGCACAGATACGCAGTATTTT. Translated: CASSLEPRGGTDTQYF.